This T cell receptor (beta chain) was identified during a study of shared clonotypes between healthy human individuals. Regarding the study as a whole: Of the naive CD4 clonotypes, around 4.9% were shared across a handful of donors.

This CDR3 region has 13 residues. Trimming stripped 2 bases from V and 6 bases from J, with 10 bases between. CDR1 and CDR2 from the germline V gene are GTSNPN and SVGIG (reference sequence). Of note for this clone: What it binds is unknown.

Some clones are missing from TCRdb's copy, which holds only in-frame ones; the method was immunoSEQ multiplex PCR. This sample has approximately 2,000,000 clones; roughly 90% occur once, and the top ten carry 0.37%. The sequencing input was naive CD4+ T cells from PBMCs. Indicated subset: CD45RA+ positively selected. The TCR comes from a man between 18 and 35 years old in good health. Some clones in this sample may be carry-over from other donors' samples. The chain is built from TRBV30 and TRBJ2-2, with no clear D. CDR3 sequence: CAWSKVTSGELFF. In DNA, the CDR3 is TGTGCCTGGAGTAAAGTGACATCCGGGGAGCTGTTTTTT.